The rows below give T cell receptor beta chains drawn from one sample of a study of OX40 agonist ivuxolimab in advanced cancers. Clones were sequenced by immunoSEQ multiplex PCR, and TCRdb holds only the in-frame ones, with some missing. The sample shows 45,000 to 65,000 clones, about 90% of them seen only once. The sample consisted of CD4+ or CD8+ T cells sorted from blood, taken in a trial of the OX40 agonist ivuxolimab. The source of these receptors is an adult with an advanced solid tumor such as melanoma, head and neck, liver or kidney cancer. CDR3s leave out the opening cysteine and the closing phenylalanine or tryptophan. The order of the fields is V gene, J gene, CDR3 protein.

v_call: TRBV7-9; j_call: TRBJ1-4; cdr3_aa: ASSPGEEGEKLF
v_call: TRBV7-2; j_call: TRBJ2-2; cdr3_aa: ASSETRPGELF
v_call: TRBV6-6; j_call: TRBJ1-4; cdr3_aa: ASSGTGPGGEKLF
v_call: TRBV28; j_call: TRBJ1-5; cdr3_aa: ASSLTVFNQPQH
v_call: TRBV11-3; j_call: TRBJ2-7; cdr3_aa: ASGPGTGYYEQY
v_call: TRBV6-5; j_call: TRBJ2-2; cdr3_aa: ASSNFMNTGELF
v_call: TRBV5-1; j_call: TRBJ1-6; cdr3_aa: ASSRGGTPYNSPLH
v_call: TRBV18; j_call: TRBJ2-3; cdr3_aa: ASSPLAVDTQY
v_call: TRBV4-2; j_call: TRBJ1-3; cdr3_aa: ASSQDPDSSGNTIY
v_call: TRBV2; j_call: TRBJ1-5; cdr3_aa: ASSETTAGTGGWGNQPQH
v_call: TRBV11-3; j_call: TRBJ2-5; cdr3_aa: ASSLIMEAETQY
v_call: TRBV28; j_call: TRBJ2-3; cdr3_aa: ASTFGATRTDTQY
v_call: TRBV10-1; j_call: TRBJ2-5; cdr3_aa: ASSESEIQETQY
v_call: TRBV19; j_call: TRBJ1-5; cdr3_aa: ASSIRLGRDSNQPQH
v_call: TRBV23-1; j_call: TRBJ2-1; cdr3_aa: ASSQKDRGQLAGRADSSYNEQF
v_call: TRBV6-1; j_call: TRBJ1-2; cdr3_aa: ASRDPSYGYT
v_call: TRBV9; j_call: TRBJ1-1; cdr3_aa: ASSVGSLANTEAF
v_call: TRBV5-5; j_call: TRBJ2-5; cdr3_aa: ASSFSGGKETQY
v_call: TRBV2; j_call: TRBJ1-5; cdr3_aa: ASMEGLPNQPQH
v_call: TRBV19; j_call: TRBJ2-3; cdr3_aa: ASSLSLGTGSTDTQY
v_call: TRBV28; j_call: TRBJ2-7; cdr3_aa: ASLMDTRQLGEQY
v_call: TRBV11-3; j_call: TRBJ2-7; cdr3_aa: ASSKTSGSHEQY
v_call: TRBV2; j_call: TRBJ2-1; cdr3_aa: ASKKLAGADNEQF
v_call: TRBV7-3; j_call: TRBJ2-1; cdr3_aa: ASSLIDSNEQF
v_call: TRBV28; j_call: TRBJ1-3; cdr3_aa: ASSEGVSSGNTIY
v_call: TRBV2; j_call: TRBJ2-7; cdr3_aa: ASRFPGQGIHEQY
v_call: TRBV14; j_call: TRBJ1-4; cdr3_aa: ASSQAGAVGEKLF
v_call: TRBV5-1; j_call: TRBJ2-3; cdr3_aa: ASSLATGGRTDTQY
v_call: TRBV7-8; j_call: TRBJ1-1; cdr3_aa: ASSLIGQLNTEAF
v_call: TRBV6-5; j_call: TRBJ2-7; cdr3_aa: ASSGFGLGGNEQY
v_call: TRBV6-1; j_call: TRBJ1-5; cdr3_aa: ASSGTAKGQPQH
v_call: TRBV6-1; j_call: TRBJ1-2; cdr3_aa: ASSSTGRGHYGYT
v_call: TRBV28; j_call: TRBJ1-3; cdr3_aa: ASSVGGSGNTIY
v_call: TRBV11-2; j_call: TRBJ1-5; cdr3_aa: ASSLVGGADQPQH
v_call: TRBV6-4; j_call: TRBJ2-7; cdr3_aa: ASSASRVINEQY
v_call: TRBV27; j_call: TRBJ2-5; cdr3_aa: ASSWVSRAGETQY
v_call: TRBV6-6; j_call: TRBJ2-7; cdr3_aa: ASQGQYYEQY
v_call: TRBV5-1; j_call: TRBJ2-7; cdr3_aa: ASSHLGQKYEQY
v_call: TRBV21-1; j_call: TRBJ2-7; cdr3_aa: ASSKRGQGSPYEQY
v_call: TRBV28; j_call: TRBJ2-1; cdr3_aa: ASSLWFDWGLADSSYNEQF
v_call: TRBV18; j_call: TRBJ1-5; cdr3_aa: ASSAPGRGRDQPQH
v_call: TRBV28; j_call: TRBJ1-4; cdr3_aa: ASSIITGGGHEKLF
v_call: TRBV2; j_call: TRBJ2-7; cdr3_aa: ASSPSLLLNEQY
v_call: TRBV28; j_call: TRBJ1-4; cdr3_aa: ASSSGGRTNEKLF
v_call: TRBV5-6; j_call: TRBJ2-1; cdr3_aa: ASSQKGQGFYNEQF